The 24 T cell receptor beta chains below were found in one sample sequenced in a study of OX40 agonist ivuxolimab in advanced cancers. Method: immunoSEQ multiplex PCR; TCRdb's copy keeps in-frame clones and lacks some. Here the sample spans 70,000 to 100,000 clones, about nine tenths being singletons. The sequencing here drew on CD4+ or CD8+ T cells sorted from blood, taken in a trial of the OX40 agonist ivuxolimab. These receptors all stem from an adult with an advanced solid tumor such as melanoma, head and neck, liver or kidney cancer.

The chain employs TRBV6-1 and TRBJ2-1; a weak D match, TRBD2 (7 bases). This CDR3 spans 14 amino acids. The V and J ends lost 7 bases and 13 bases respectively, with 23 bases between them. Germline CDR1 MNHNS, CDR2 SASEGT. CDR3: CASTRRGGGLAQFF. The CDR3 bases are TGTGCCAGCACCCGAAGGGGGGGAGGCCTCGCACAGTTCTTC.

This clone was counted once. Other nucleotide sequences from this sample produce the same CDR3. This chain joins TRBV15 and TRBJ1-1; D ambiguous. CDR3 length: 13 residues. Deletions cut 0 bases from V and 2 bases from J, with 4 bases between. Germline-derived CDR1 and CDR2 are LNHNV and YYDKDF (reference sequence). The CDR3 is CATSRDRNTEAFF. CDR3 in DNA: TGTGCCACCAGCAGAGATCGAAACACTGAAGCTTTCTTT.

The chain uses TRBV29-1 and TRBJ2-4, with D maybe TRBD1 (5 bases). CDR1 is SQVTM, CDR2 ANQGSEA, per germline. With 4 bases removed from V and 2 bases from J, the gap between germline ends came to 9 bases. The CDR3 runs to 13 residues. CDR3 sequence (DNA): TGCAGCGTTGTGGCAGGGACCAAAAACATTCAGTACTTC. Amino acid sequence: CSVVAGTKNIQYF.

The chain carries TRBV2 and TRBJ1-5, with D perhaps matching TRBD1 (6 bases). Trimming took 5 bases from V and 9 from J, leaving 11 bases between them. CDR3 length equals 12 residues. The V gene's germline CDR1 is SNHLY and CDR2 FYNNEI. CDR3 in amino acids: CASSIQGAPQHF. The CDR3 region has the DNA TGTGCCAGCAGTATACAGGGTGCGCCCCAGCATTTT. The entire variable domain, with the rest obtained from reference TRBV2 and TRBJ1-5, is as follows: EPEVTQTPSHQVTQMGQEVILRCVPISNHLYFYWYRQILGQKVEFLVSFYNNEISEKSEIFDDQFSVERPDGSNFTLKIRSTKLEDSAMYFCASSIQGAPQHFGDGTRLSIL.

This clone was observed a handful of times. The gene calls are TRBV6-5 and TRBJ2-3, with TRBD1 matching over 10 bases. Trimming cost V 5 bases and J 7 bases; bases outside gene matches: 9. Germline V gene sequence: CDR1 MNHEY, CDR2 SVGAGI. The CDR3 runs to 15 residues. The CDR3 DNA is TGTGCCAGCAGTCCCCCGGGACAGGGGCGGTATACGCAGTATTTT. Its translation is CASSPPGQGRYTQYF.

The chain recombines TRBV30 with TRBJ1-2; D is unclear. Germline V lookup: CDR1 GTSNPN, CDR2 SVGIG (reference sequence). This CDR3 spans 14 amino acids. Trimming cost V 4 bases and J 2 bases, with 14 bases left between them. The CDR3 DNA sequence: TGTGCCTGGAACATCGGGCAGCGGAACTATGGCTACACCTTC. It is translated as CAWNIGQRNYGYTF.

The chain has TRBV5-1 and TRBJ2-2; D unresolved. The CDR3 has 15 amino acids. Trimming cost V 0 bases and J 1 base, with 7 bases left between them. The germline CDR1 and CDR2 sequences are SGHRS and YFSETQ. Here the CDR3 reads CASSLELGNTGELFF. The CDR3, as DNA: TGCGCCAGCAGCTTGGAGCTGGGGAACACCGGGGAGCTGTTTTTT.

The chain joins TRBV5-1 to TRBJ2-7; 9 bases agree with TRBD2. The germline V gene encodes CDR1 SGHRS and CDR2 YFSETQ. The CDR3 is made up of 18 amino acids. After removal of 3 bases from V and 1 base from J, the junction contained 14 bases not matched to a gene. CDR3 amino acids: CASSWGSGSGEVSYEQYF. The CDR3 coding sequence is TGCGCCAGCAGCTGGGGTAGCGGGAGTGGCGAAGTGTCCTACGAGCAGTACTTC.

The CDR3 region is CASGLPSPETQYF. The CDR3 DNA reads TGTGCTAGTGGTTTGCCTAGCCCAGAGACCCAGTACTTC. The genes are TRBV12-5 and TRBJ2-5; tentatively, D is TRBD2 (5 bases). Germline V lookup: CDR1 LGHNT, CDR2 FRNRAP. The CDR3 loop spans 13 amino acids. The ends were cut back, 2 bases at V and 4 bases at J, with 8 bases in the middle.

The rearrangement links TRBV28 to TRBJ2-1; 7 bases are a match to TRBD2. This CDR3 is 14 amino acids long. The germline V gene encodes CDR1 MDHEN and CDR2 SYDVKM. J lost 4 bases, V lost 6 bases, and 6 bases had no gene match. The CDR3 loop is CASRLADIYNEQFF. For the CDR3, the DNA is TGTGCCAGCAGGCTAGCGGACATATACAATGAGCAGTTCTTC.

This chain connects TRBV7-6 to TRBJ2-7, with a weak D call TRBD1 (6 bases). Trimming left V 0 bases short and J 4 bases short, with 13 bases between. The V gene's germline CDR1 is SGHVS and CDR2 FNYEAQ. The CDR3 is made up of 15 amino acids. CDR3 nucleotides: TGTGCCAGCAGCTTAGCCCCGGGACATCTTTACGAGCAGTACTTC. It yields the protein CASSLAPGHLYEQYF.

This clone was found a few times. The chain uses TRBV18 and TRBJ2-3, with 9 nucleotides matching TRBD2. Germline CDR1 and CDR2: KGHSH and LQKENI. The J segment lost 2 bases and the V segment lost 4 bases, leaving 13 bases of the junction unmatched. The CDR3 sequence is 18 residues long. CDR3 region: CASSLTWLAGMLTDTQYF. DNA for the CDR3: TGTGCCAGCTCACTGACTTGGCTAGCGGGAATGCTCACAGATACGCAGTATTTT.

The CDR3 here is CASSLSGQGKDEQFF. The CDR3 DNA reads TGCGCCAGCAGCTTATCGGGACAGGGGAAGGATGAGCAGTTCTTC. The chain uses TRBV5-1 and TRBJ2-1, with 10 nucleotides matching TRBD1. From germline, CDR1 is SGHRS and CDR2 YFSETQ. J was trimmed by 8 bases and V by 2 bases; bases with no gene match: 7. The CDR3 runs to 15 residues.

The V gene is TRBV30, the J gene TRBJ1-5; D uncertain. CDR3 length: 14 amino acids. Germline V gene sequence: CDR1 GTSNPN, CDR2 SVGIG (reference sequence). V lost 0 bases to trimming and J lost 7 bases, with 13 bases between them. CDR3 protein: CAWSVEDTGQPQHF. CDR3 nucleotides: TGTGCCTGGAGTGTGGAGGATACGGGGCAGCCCCAGCATTTT.

This chain uses TRBV5-4 with TRBJ2-1, with D possibly being TRBD2 (7 bases). The germline V gene encodes CDR1 SGHNT and CDR2 YYREEE (reference sequence). This CDR3 has 14 residues. This CDR3 is CATVGGASYNEQFF. The CDR3 DNA reads TGTGCGACTGTAGGGGGGGCATCCTACAATGAGCAGTTCTTC.

The V and J genes are TRBV5-1 and TRBJ1-2; weak D call: TRBD1 (5 bases). CDR3 length: 13 amino acids. Germline V CDR1 and CDR2: SGHRS, YFSETQ. V was clipped by 4 bases and J by 3 bases, with 10 bases between them. This chain's CDR3 is CASSPGQDYGYTF. The CDR3 DNA sequence: TGCGCCAGCAGCCCAGGGCAGGACTATGGCTACACCTTC.

A single count supports this clone. One junction end does not reproduce the germline sequence, and a read error may be involved. In the same sample, other DNA sequences code for this CDR3. This chain connects TRBV5-4 to TRBJ2-5; D not certain. Germline values: CDR1 SGHNT, CDR2 YYREEE (reference sequence). This CDR3 region has 16 residues. The CDR3 bases are TGTGCCAGCAGCTTGGCCGCTGGAGCGAACCAGGAGACCCAGTACTTC. This translates into CASSLAAGANQETQYF.

The rearrangement joins TRBV5-1 to TRBJ2-3; 15 nucleotides agree with TRBD2. This CDR3 has 17 residues. V was clipped by 0 bases and J by 4 bases; unmatched bases: 3. CDR1 is SGHRS, CDR2 YFSETQ, per germline. Here the CDR3 reads CASSLEGLAGGADTQYF. Here the CDR3 DNA reads TGCGCCAGCAGCTTGGAAGGACTAGCGGGAGGGGCAGATACGCAGTATTTT.

The chain couples TRBV6-6 to TRBJ2-1; D unresolved. V lost 6 bases to trimming and J lost 3 bases, with 12 bases between them. The length of the CDR3 is 14 residues. CDR1 is MNHNY and CDR2 is SVGAGI in the germline V gene (reference sequence). The CDR3 coding sequence is TGTGCCAGCAGCCCTGGGTCAGGCTACAATGAGCAGTTCTTC. Translation gives CASSPGSGYNEQFF.

The CDR3: CSVRLGFNEQFF. Here the CDR3 DNA reads TGCAGCGTTCGGTTAGGGTTCAATGAGCAGTTCTTC. This sequence joins TRBV29-1 and TRBJ2-1; no reliable D call. The V end was cut by 5 bases, the J end by 6 bases, with 11 bases between. The germline V gene encodes CDR1 SQVTM and CDR2 ANQGSEA. The CDR3 covers 12 residues.

This sequence joins TRBV7-9 and TRBJ2-3, with TRBD2 as a possible D gene (5 bases). V lost 5 bases to trimming and J lost 5 bases, with 14 bases between them. The CDR3 runs 14 residues. From germline, CDR1 is SEHNR and CDR2 FQNEAQ (reference sequence). CDR3 bases: TGTGCCAGCAGCCACGGACTCGTCATAGATACGCAGTATTTT. It codes for CASSHGLVIDTQYF.

This clone appeared a few times. The chain joins TRBV18 to TRBJ2-3; D might be TRBD2 (6 bases). The CDR3 has 15 amino acids. Germline-derived CDR1 and CDR2 are KGHSH and LQKENI. Trimming removed 3 bases at V and 0 bases at J, with 10 bases between. The CDR3 protein is CASSPRELSTDTQYF. In DNA, the CDR3 is TGTGCCAGCTCACCCCGGGAGTTGAGCACAGATACGCAGTATTTT.

This sequence joins TRBV30 and TRBJ1-6, with 9 positions matching TRBD1. The CDR3 contains 17 residues. CDR1 and CDR2 from the germline V gene are GTSNPN and SVGIG (reference sequence). Unmatched junction bases numbered 15, after V lost 5 bases and J lost 7 bases. CDR3 protein: CAWGRDRVTSGNSPLHF. The CDR3 DNA reads TGTGCCTGGGGACGGGACAGGGTTACATCCGGGAATTCACCCCTCCACTTT.

This chain links TRBV6-5 with TRBJ1-2; 7 nucleotides agree with TRBD1. The germline V gene has CDR1 MNHEY and CDR2 SVGAGI. This CDR3 is built from 16 residues. The V segment lost 2 bases and the J segment 7 bases; nucleotides outside the gene matches: 13. The CDR3 spells CASSYGNQGGYGGYTF. Written as DNA, the CDR3 is TGTGCCAGCAGTTACGGGAACCAGGGGGGGTACGGTGGCTACACCTTC.